These 7 T cell receptor beta chains were all obtained from the same sample, sequenced in a study of regulatory and conventional T cells in RAG deficiency. Genomic DNA came from blood regulatory T cells gated CD4+ CD25-high CD127-low. This table comes from immunoSEQ multiplex PCR, and its TCRdb copy is limited to in-frame clones, with some not included. The table has 7,000 to 8,500 clones, approximately 93% seen once. The same specimen was also included in a second study, on regulatory T cells. That investigation notes: The PCR used 52 TRBV and 13 TRBJ primers.

Material: CD127- CD25+ CD4+ Tregs sorted from blood. The receptors stem from a human donor in good health.

The chain joins TRBV10-3 to TRBJ2-3; D is undetermined. The CDR3 sequence is 15 residues long. V was pared by 4 bases and J by 0 bases, with 11 bases between. Germline V gene data show CDR1 as ENHRY and CDR2 as SYGVKD. The CDR3 sequence: CAISGAKTSTDTQYF. The CDR3 nucleotides are TGTGCCATCAGTGGTGCGAAAACTAGCACAGATACGCAGTATTTT.

The V and J genes are TRBV7-6 and TRBJ2-5; 7 bases match TRBD2. V dropped 5 bases and J dropped 3; count of bases not matched to a gene: 9. Germline CDR1 and CDR2: SGHVS and FNYEAQ. This CDR3 comprises 15 residues. The CDR3 loop reads CASSRGWGREETQYF. The CDR3 DNA is TGTGCCAGCAGCAGAGGTTGGGGGAGGGAAGAGACCCAGTACTTC.

The rearrangement links TRBV5-6 to TRBJ2-1; 13 bases are a match to TRBD2. V lost 2 bases and J lost 7; bases outside the gene matches: 6. The CDR3 contains 16 residues. The germline gives CDR1 SGHDT, CDR2 YYEEEE. CDR3 sequence reads: CASSFRTSGGDNEQFF. Here the CDR3 DNA reads TGTGCCAGCAGCTTCAGGACTAGCGGGGGTGATAATGAGCAGTTCTTC. The complete variable domain, with remaining parts taken from reference TRBV5-6 and TRBJ2-1, reads DAGVTQSPTHLIKTRGQQVTLRCSPKSGHDTVSWYQQALGQGPQFIFQYYEEEERQRGNFPDRFSGHQFPNYSSELNVNALLLGDSALYLCASSFRTSGGDNEQFFGPGTRLTVL.

This chain connects TRBV18 to TRBJ1-1, with a weak D call TRBD1 (5 bases). V shed 6 bases and J shed 1 base, with 9 bases lying between them. CDR3 length: 13 amino acids. CDR1 is KGHSH and CDR2 is LQKENI in the germline V gene. As DNA, the CDR3 is TGTGCCAGCTCTCGGGGGGGGAACACTGAAGCTTTCTTT. Translated: CASSRGGNTEAFF.

This chain joins TRBV6-5 and TRBJ2-1; TRBD2 agrees at 11 bases. The trim removed 6 bases at V and 5 bases at J, leaving 3 bases unmatched. Germline V gives CDR1 MNHEY, CDR2 SVGAGI. This CDR3 is built from 14 residues. The CDR3 coding sequence is TGTGCCAGCAGCATAGCGGGGGGGGACAATGAGCAGTTCTTC. This encodes CASSIAGGDNEQFF.

The V gene is TRBV5-1, the J gene TRBJ2-7; 9 bases match TRBD1. Trimming cost V 5 bases and J 3 bases; bases outside gene matches: 9. The CDR3 extends over 15 amino acids. Germline CDR1 and CDR2: SGHRS and YFSETQ. Written as DNA, the CDR3 is TGCGCCAGCAGACTCCGGGACAGGGACTACTACGAGCAGTACTTC. Translation gives CASRLRDRDYYEQYF.

This clone has only one observation. In nucleotides, the CDR3 is TGTGCCAGCAGCTACAGGGGAGGGACCGGGGAGCTGTTTTTT. Its protein is CASSYRGGTGELFF. The chain uses TRBV6-5 and TRBJ2-2; D may match TRBD1 or TRBD2 (7 bases each). Germline CDR1 is MNHEY and CDR2 is SVGAGI. CDR3 length equals 14 residues. V lost 6 bases to trimming and J lost 5 bases, with 13 bases between them.